This passage covers 26 T cell receptor beta chains from one sample sequenced in a study of blood T cell repertoires in COVID-19. Method: immunoSEQ multiplex PCR; TCRdb's copy keeps in-frame clones and lacks some. Of 250,000 to 350,000 clones listed, around 90% are singletons. Sequencing was performed on PBMCs or T cells enriched from blood (not recorded which). The receptors derive from a woman between 18 and 30 years old with acute COVID-19.

The chain has TRBV6-5 and TRBJ1-2, with D possibly matching TRBD1 (6 bases). The CDR3 is 14 residues long. Germline CDR1 reads MNHEY; CDR2 reads SVGAGI. Trimming removed 5 bases at V and 4 bases at J, with 14 bases between. In nucleotides, the CDR3 is TGTGCCAGCAGTCACAGGGTTGAAGGCTATGGCTACACCTTC. This codes for CASSHRVEGYGYTF.

This clone occurred once. V is TRBV14 and J is TRBJ1-1; 8 bases map to TRBD1. The CDR3 spans 17 residues. From germline, CDR1 is SGHDN and CDR2 FVKESK. The V and J ends lost 4 bases and 1 base, in that order; junction bases with no gene match: 11. CDR3 in DNA: TGTGCCAGCAGCCCTCTAATTGTAGGACAGGGGAACACTGAAGCTTTCTTT. It codes for CASSPLIVGQGNTEAFF.

V gene TRBV28 combines with J gene TRBJ2-1, with 11 positions matching TRBD2. This CDR3 is 16 amino acids long. The V segment lost 2 bases and the J segment 4 bases; nucleotides outside the gene matches: 4. Looked up from germline, CDR1 is MDHEN and CDR2 is SYDVKM. For the CDR3, the DNA is TGTGCCAGCAGTTTAACTAGCGGGAGAAGGTACAATGAGCAGTTCTTC. It codes for CASSLTSGRRYNEQFF. Using reference TRBV28 and TRBJ2-1 for the parts outside the CDR3, the full variable domain is DVKVTQSSRYLVKRTGEKVFLECVQDMDHENMFWYRQDPGLGLRLIYFSYDVKMKEKGDIPEGYSVSREKKERFSLILESASTNQTSMYLCASSLTSGRRYNEQFFGPGTRLTVL.

The V call is TRBV29-1, the J call TRBJ2-7, with 9 bases that match TRBD1. The CDR3 has 16 amino acids. J gave up 7 bases and V 6 bases, and 19 bases lay outside the gene matches. Germline CDR1 SQVTM, CDR2 ANQGSEA. CDR3 sequence: CSVVKLFRDRANEQYF. In DNA, the CDR3 is TGCAGCGTGGTGAAATTGTTCCGGGACAGGGCGAATGAGCAGTACTTC.

V and J are TRBV7-8 and TRBJ2-6; D might be TRBD1 (7 bases). CDR1 SGHVS and CDR2 FQNEAQ come from the germline V gene. V lost 5 bases to trimming and J lost 0 bases, with 14 bases between them. This CDR3 is built from 17 residues. For the CDR3, the DNA is TGTGCCAGCAGCCGCAGGGGGGAAAGCTCTGGGGCCAACGTCCTGACTTTC. Its translation: CASSRRGESSGANVLTF.

The sample holds one count of this clone. The rearrangement links TRBV5-1 to TRBJ1-3; D gene ambiguous. Germline V gives CDR1 SGHRS, CDR2 YFSETQ. This CDR3 region has 14 residues. With 5 bases removed from V and 0 bases from J, the gap between germline ends came to 9 bases. The CDR3 sequence is CASRDSSSGNTIYF. The DNA of the CDR3 is TGCGCCAGCAGGGACTCGAGCTCTGGAAACACCATATATTTT.

This clone appeared a single time. The chain uses TRBV18 and TRBJ1-5; 8 bases agree with TRBD1. Germline V gives CDR1 KGHSH, CDR2 LQKENI. V lost 3 bases to trimming and J lost 4 bases; unmatched junction nucleotides: 2. The CDR3 is 14 amino acids. CDR3 in DNA: TGTGCCAGCTCACCGACAGGGGATAATCAGCCCCAGCATTTT. As protein: CASSPTGDNQPQHF.

This chain joins TRBV19 and TRBJ1-5, with a possible D match to TRBD1 (5 bases). V dropped 1 base and J dropped 0 bases, with 16 bases sitting between them. CDR3 size: 18 residues. Per germline, CDR1 LNHDA and CDR2 SQIVND (reference sequence). CDR3 in amino acids: CASSIATVGGYSNQPQHF. As DNA, the CDR3 is TGTGCCAGTAGTATAGCGACAGTCGGGGGTTATAGCAATCAGCCCCAGCATTTT. Full variable domain (remainder filled in from reference TRBV19 and TRBJ1-5): DGGITQSPKYLFRKEGQNVTLSCEQNLNHDAMYWYRQDPGQGLRLIYYSQIVNDFQKGDIAEGYSVSREKKESFPLTVTSAQKNPTAFYLCASSIATVGGYSNQPQHFGDGTRLSIL.

The J gene is TRBJ1-1, the V gene TRBV7-9; weak D call: TRBD1 (6 bases). V lost 2 bases to trimming and J lost 3 bases, with 10 bases between them. CDR1 is SEHNR and CDR2 is FQNEAQ in the germline V gene (reference sequence). The CDR3 loop spans 14 amino acids. CDR3 in DNA: TGTGCCAGCAGCTTACAAGGGGGGGACACTGAAGCTTTCTTT. Amino acids: CASSLQGGDTEAFF. Looking up the rest from reference TRBV7-9 and TRBJ1-1 gives the full variable domain: DTGVSQNPRHKITKRGQNVTFRCDPISEHNRLYWYRQTLGQGPEFLTYFQNEAQLEKSRLLSDRFSAERPKGSFSTLEIQRTEQGDSAMYLCASSLQGGDTEAFFGQGTRLTVV.

The chain couples TRBV6-2 or TRBV6-3 to TRBJ2-7, with TRBD2 matching over 8 bases. The V and J ends lost 6 bases and 2 bases, in that order; junction bases with no gene match: 6. Looked up from germline, CDR1 is MNHEY and CDR2 is SVGEGT. This CDR3 is 14 amino acids long. This chain's CDR3 is CASSRPSGPYEQYF. DNA of the CDR3: TGTGCCAGCAGCCGGCCTAGCGGGCCCTACGAGCAGTACTTC.

The chain joins TRBV7-9 to TRBJ2-5; D remains unclear. V lost 3 bases, J lost 1 base, and 6 bases lay in between. This CDR3 comprises 13 residues. Germline V gene lookup returns CDR1 SEHNR and CDR2 FQNEAQ (reference sequence). CDR3 DNA: TGTGCCAGCAGCTTTAACAGCCAAGAGACCCAGTACTTC. Protein sequence: CASSFNSQETQYF.

The chain carries TRBV28 and TRBJ1-3; maybe TRBD1 (6 bases). CDR3 size: 13 residues. Germline assignment: CDR1 MDHEN and CDR2 SYDVKM. Trimming shortened V by 6 bases and J by 4 bases, and 10 bases separated the two germline ends. The CDR3 is CASRQGSGNTIYF. The DNA for the CDR3 is TGTGCCAGCAGGCAGGGGTCCGGAAACACCATATATTTT.

This chain links TRBV10-3 with TRBJ1-2; 8 positions match TRBD1. V lost 7 bases to trimming and J lost 2 bases; unmatched junction nucleotides: 6. The CDR3 has 14 residues. The V gene's germline CDR1 is ENHRY and CDR2 SYGVKD. For the CDR3, the DNA is TGTGCCATCAAAGGACAGGGATGGAACTATGGCTACACCTTC. Residues: CAIKGQGWNYGYTF.

The rearrangement links TRBV30 to TRBJ1-2, with a weak D call TRBD1 (6 bases). The germline gives CDR1 GTSNPN, CDR2 SVGIG (reference sequence). The CDR3 consists of 12 residues. Trimming took off 3 bases at V and 6 bases at J, with 11 bases between the two ends. Written as DNA, the CDR3 is TGTGCCTGGAGCGCACAGGGAGATGGCTACACCTTC. This gives the protein CAWSAQGDGYTF.

The rearrangement uses TRBV6-1 and TRBJ1-2, with 9 bases lining up with TRBD1. The ends lost 0 bases at V and 2 bases at J; junction bases unmatched: 10. The CDR3 runs to 18 residues. CDR1 and CDR2 from the germline V gene are MNHNS and SASEGT. The CDR3 sequence is CASSEAGSYRGRNYGYTF. The CDR3 coding sequence is TGTGCCAGCAGTGAAGCGGGGTCCTACAGGGGGCGAAACTATGGCTACACCTTC.

The chain links TRBV12-5 to TRBJ1-5; 7 bases line up with TRBD1. CDR1 is LGHNT, CDR2 FRNRAP, per germline. J gave up 11 bases and V 3 bases, and 10 bases lay outside the gene matches. This CDR3 region has 14 residues. CDR3 sequence (DNA): TGTGCTAGTGGTTTTGAGACAGGGCCATCGTCCCAGCATTTT. Encoded protein: CASGFETGPSSQHF.

V is TRBV27 and J is TRBJ2-5, with TRBD2 matching over 9 bases. Per germline, CDR1 MNHEY and CDR2 SMNVEV (reference sequence). J gave up 2 bases and V 5 bases, and 9 bases lay outside the gene matches. The CDR3 spans 16 residues. The CDR3 DNA sequence: TGTGCCAGCAGTCTCTTTCCGGGACTAGCACAAGAGACCCAGTACTTC. Protein: CASSLFPGLAQETQYF.

The chain joins TRBV20-1 to TRBJ2-3; 7 bases agree with TRBD1. Germline V gene sequence: CDR1 DFQATT, CDR2 SNEGSKA (reference sequence). The CDR3 is made up of 15 amino acids. The V and J ends lost 3 bases and 4 bases, in that order; junction bases with no gene match: 10. In DNA, the CDR3 is TGCAGTGCTAGTTTCGAGGGGGCTAGGCCAGATACGCAGTATTTT. Its translation: CSASFEGARPDTQYF.

The chain joins TRBV2 to TRBJ1-5; TRBD1 aligns across 8 bases. This CDR3 has 15 residues. Germline V lookup: CDR1 SNHLY, CDR2 FYNNEI. V lost 3 bases, J lost 5 bases, and 6 bases stayed unmatched. The CDR3 sequence is CASSEETGEYQPQHF. CDR3 sequence (DNA): TGTGCCAGCAGTGAGGAGACAGGGGAGTATCAGCCCCAGCATTTT.

This clone was counted once. This chain joins TRBV19 and TRBJ2-1; no firm D call. CDR1 and CDR2 from the germline V gene are LNHDA and SQIVND (reference sequence). The V end lost 5 bases, the J end lost 7 bases, and 15 bases lay between the germline ends. The CDR3 has 14 amino acids. Written as DNA, the CDR3 is TGTGCCAGTAGTCGAGTCGTCCCTAGGAATGAGCAGTTCTTC. Protein product: CASSRVVPRNEQFF.

This clone appeared a few times. V and J are TRBV6-1 and TRBJ2-1; TRBD1 agrees at 8 bases. This CDR3 contains 16 residues. V was clipped by 4 bases and J by 3 bases; unmatched bases: 8. Germline CDR1 and CDR2: MNHNS and SASEGT. DNA for the CDR3: TGTGCCAGCAGTGTTCACCCGGGACAGGACTACAATGAGCAGTTCTTC. Its protein product is CASSVHPGQDYNEQFF.

The chain is built from TRBV28 and TRBJ1-5; maybe TRBD1 (6 bases). CDR3 length equals 14 residues. CDR1 is MDHEN, CDR2 SYDVKM, per germline. The V gene lost 8 bases and the J gene lost 0 bases, with 11 bases spanning the gap. This CDR3 reads CASGTPYSNQPQHF. CDR3 bases: TGTGCCAGCGGGACACCTTATAGCAATCAGCCCCAGCATTTT. Filled out from reference TRBV28 and TRBJ1-5, the complete variable domain reads DVKVTQSSRYLVKRTGEKVFLECVQDMDHENMFWYRQDPGLGLRLIYFSYDVKMKEKGDIPEGYSVSREKKERFSLILESASTNQTSMYLCASGTPYSNQPQHFGDGTRLSIL.

This rearrangement joins TRBV20-1 to TRBJ2-7; the D gene is possibly TRBD2 (6 bases). Germline lookup yields CDR1 DFQATT and CDR2 SNEGSKA (reference sequence). Trimming left V 3 bases short and J 4 bases short, with 22 bases between. This CDR3 comprises 16 residues. Written as DNA, the CDR3 is TGCAGTGCTAGTCGACCCCTTAGCGGTATTCTTTACGAGCAGTACTTC. Protein: CSASRPLSGILYEQYF.

V and J are TRBV6-2 or TRBV6-3 and TRBJ1-5; D is unclear. There are 15 residues in the CDR3. Germline V gives CDR1 MNHEY, CDR2 SVGEGT. Trimming removed 5 bases from V and 6 bases from J, with 17 bases in between. In nucleotides, the CDR3 is TGTGCCAGCAGTCCGCTTATCGGGGTGGCTCAGCCCCAGCATTTT. Its translation is CASSPLIGVAQPQHF.

The genes are TRBV7-3 and TRBJ2-7; a possible D gene is TRBD1 (6 bases). The length of the CDR3 is 15 residues. The germline V gene has CDR1 SGHTA and CDR2 FQGTGA. The germline V and J ends were trimmed by 0 bases and 5 bases, with 14 bases remaining between them. CDR3 region: CASSLTGTGYHEQYF. The CDR3 DNA reads TGTGCCAGCAGCTTAACGGGAACAGGGTACCACGAGCAGTACTTC.

The chain recombines TRBV7-8 with TRBJ1-1, with a possible D match to TRBD1 (5 bases). Germline-derived CDR1 and CDR2 are SGHVS and FQNEAQ. V gave up 3 bases and J gave up 0 bases, with 11 bases separating them. CDR3 size: 15 residues. CDR3 sequence reads: CASSLGGNLNTEAFF. The CDR3 coding sequence is TGTGCCAGCAGCTTGGGGGGGAACCTGAACACTGAAGCTTTCTTT. The entire variable domain, with the rest obtained from reference TRBV7-8 and TRBJ1-1, is as follows: GAGVSQSPRYKVAKRGQDVALRCDPISGHVSLFWYQQALGQGPEFLTYFQNEAQLDKSGLPSDRFFAERPEGSVSTLKIQRTQQEDSAVYLCASSLGGNLNTEAFFGQGTRLTVV.